One and the same sample provided the 10 T cell receptor beta chains below, sequenced in a study of OX40 agonist ivuxolimab in advanced cancers. The protocol was immunoSEQ multiplex PCR, while the TCRdb copy is restricted to in-frame clones and leaves out a portion. The top ten hold approximately 2% of the sample, which has under 30,000 clones, about 76% seen once. The starting material was CD4+ or CD8+ T cells sorted from blood, obtained in a trial of the OX40 agonist ivuxolimab. The receptors come from an adult with an advanced solid tumor such as melanoma, head and neck, liver or kidney cancer.

This clone has a single count. The chain has TRBV5-4 and TRBJ1-2, with D maybe TRBD1 (5 bases). CDR3 length: 15 amino acids. CDR1 and CDR2 (germline): SGHNT, YYREEE (reference sequence). Trimming took off 1 base at V and 2 bases at J, with 12 bases between the two ends. The CDR3, as DNA: TGTGCCAGCAGCTTGAGTTTATACAGGAACTATGGCTACACCTTC. This sequence encodes CASSLSLYRNYGYTF. Full variable domain (remainder filled in from reference TRBV5-4 and TRBJ1-2): ETGVTQSPTHLIKTRGQQVTLRCSSQSGHNTVSWYQQALGQGPQFIFQYYREEENGRGNFPPRFSGLQFPNYSSELNVNALELDDSALYLCASSLSLYRNYGYTFGSGTRLTVV.

The chain joins TRBV5-1 to TRBJ2-1, with TRBD1 matching 10 bases. There are 16 residues in the CDR3. Germline values: CDR1 SGHRS, CDR2 YFSETQ. The junction had 8 bases not matched to a gene; V was cut back by 4 bases and J by 4 bases. The DNA of the CDR3 is TGCGCCAGCAGCGTGGGGGACAGGGGAGGATACAATGAGCAGTTCTTC. As protein: CASSVGDRGGYNEQFF.

This chain joins TRBV9 and TRBJ2-3, with D possibly matching TRBD1 (6 bases). From germline, CDR1 is SGDLS and CDR2 YYNGEE. V gave up 5 bases and J gave up 2 bases, with 15 bases separating them. The CDR3 is 15 amino acids. The chain's CDR3 is CASSSLGQNTDTQYF. The CDR3 nucleotides are TGTGCCAGCAGTAGTCTAGGACAGAACACAGATACGCAGTATTTT.

In its sample, this clone was seen a few times. Mismatch with germline at one junction end may stem from a read error. This sequence joins TRBV7-7 and TRBJ2-1; a weak D match, TRBD2 (6 bases). This CDR3 is built from 14 residues. Per the germline V gene, CDR1 is SSHAT and CDR2 is FNYEAQ (reference sequence). The CDR3 DNA sequence: TGTGCTAGCAGCAACCTCGGGAGTAACTATGAGCAGTTCTTC. Translated: CASSNLGSNYEQFF.

This clone was recorded only once. V gene TRBV6-5 combines with J gene TRBJ2-3; 12 nucleotides match TRBD2. Looked up from germline, CDR1 is MNHEY and CDR2 is SVGAGI. CDR3 length: 12 residues. V was pared by 10 bases and J by 6 bases, with 2 bases of the junction left unmatched. The CDR3 spells CATSGRADTQYF. CDR3 sequence (DNA): TGTGCCACTAGCGGGAGGGCCGATACGCAGTATTTT.

In this sample, this clone turned up once. CDR3 in amino acids: CASSETRYEQYF. The CDR3 bases are TGTGCCAGCTCAGAGACTCGCTACGAGCAGTACTTC. The rearrangement uses TRBV18 and TRBJ2-7; D unclear. Germline CDR1 reads KGHSH; CDR2 reads LQKENI. This CDR3 is 12 amino acids long. V lost 5 bases and J lost 3, with 8 bases in between. The whole variable domain, filled in from reference TRBV18 and TRBJ2-7, reads NAGVMQNPRHLVRRRGQEARLRCSPMKGHSHVYWYRQLPEEGLKFMVYLQKENIIDESGMPKERFSAEFPKEGPSILRIQQVVRGDSAAYFCASSETRYEQYFGPGTRLTVT.

V and J are TRBV7-2 and TRBJ2-2; no firm D call. The V and J ends lost 5 bases and 2 bases respectively, with 6 bases between them. This CDR3 is 13 amino acids long. Per germline, CDR1 SGHTA and CDR2 FQGNSA. CDR3 amino acids: CASSMYNTGELFF. DNA of the CDR3: TGTGCCAGCAGCATGTATAACACCGGGGAGCTGTTTTTT.

The chain carries TRBV28 and TRBJ2-4; TRBD1 aligns across 9 bases. The length of the CDR3 is 15 residues. The V and J ends lost 3 bases and 4 bases, in that order; junction bases with no gene match: 4. From germline, CDR1 is MDHEN and CDR2 SYDVKM. CDR3 residues: CASSLWGQGKNIQYF. CDR3 in DNA: TGTGCCAGCAGTTTGTGGGGACAGGGAAAAAACATTCAGTACTTC. Based on the CDR3 plus reference TRBV28 and TRBJ2-4, the full variable domain is DVKVTQSSRYLVKRTGEKVFLECVQDMDHENMFWYRQDPGLGLRLIYFSYDVKMKEKGDIPEGYSVSREKKERFSLILESASTNQTSMYLCASSLWGQGKNIQYFGAGTRLSVL.

This chain uses TRBV5-4 with TRBJ1-2; TRBD1 aligns across 9 bases. The CDR3 has 18 amino acids. Trimming took 3 bases from V and 0 from J; bases not matched to a gene: 12. In germline, CDR1 is SGHNT, CDR2 YYREEE (reference sequence). CDR3 sequence (DNA): TGTGCCAGCAGCTCGGCGAACCGGGACAGGGATGCTAACTATGGCTACACCTTC. Residues: CASSSANRDRDANYGYTF.

The chain links TRBV28 to TRBJ2-1, with TRBD2 matching 12 bases. This CDR3 region has 14 residues. Germline V CDR1 and CDR2: MDHEN, SYDVKM. V gave up 8 bases and J gave up 7 bases; unmatched junction bases: 6. The CDR3 loop is CASASSGRENEQFF. CDR3 sequence (DNA): TGTGCCAGCGCCTCTAGCGGGAGGGAGAATGAGCAGTTCTTC. The full variable domain, its missing parts supplied by reference TRBV28 and TRBJ2-1, is DVKVTQSSRYLVKRTGEKVFLECVQDMDHENMFWYRQDPGLGLRLIYFSYDVKMKEKGDIPEGYSVSREKKERFSLILESASTNQTSMYLCASASSGRENEQFFGPGTRLTVL.